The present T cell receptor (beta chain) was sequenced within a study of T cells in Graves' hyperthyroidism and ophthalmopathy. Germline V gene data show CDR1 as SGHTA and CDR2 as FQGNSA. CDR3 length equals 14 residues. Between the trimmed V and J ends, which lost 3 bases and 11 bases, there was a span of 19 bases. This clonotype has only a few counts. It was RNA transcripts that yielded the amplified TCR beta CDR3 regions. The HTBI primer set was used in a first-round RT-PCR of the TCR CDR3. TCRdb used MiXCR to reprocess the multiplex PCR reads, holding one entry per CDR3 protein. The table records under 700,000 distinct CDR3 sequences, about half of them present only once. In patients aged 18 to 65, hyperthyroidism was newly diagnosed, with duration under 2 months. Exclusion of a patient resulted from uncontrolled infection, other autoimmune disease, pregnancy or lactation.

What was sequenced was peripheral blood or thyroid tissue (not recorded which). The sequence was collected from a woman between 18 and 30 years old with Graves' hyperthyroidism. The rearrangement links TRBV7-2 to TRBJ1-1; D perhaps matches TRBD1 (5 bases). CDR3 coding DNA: TGTGCCAGCAGCTTTGGTGGGGGTAGGTTTCCCGCTTTCTTT. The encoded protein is CASSFGGGRFPAFF.